The 25 T cell receptor beta chains given below trace back to one sample, sequenced in a study of shared clonotypes between healthy human individuals (dated by TCRdb to 2019 to 2021). The library was generated by the immunoSEQ multiplex PCR assay. The source is immuneACCESS, and TCRdb retained only in-frame sequences with V and J called. Part of the clones is not carried over; for the studies checked, unresolved V genes explain less than half of this, and the remainder is unexplained. The sample records over 850,000 clones, approximately 80% of which are singletons. Together, the top ten hold under 0.6% of the sample. Sequenced input: memory CD4+ T cells from PBMCs. The label giving this sample's cell subset or site can be read as: CD45RA-negative fraction. The receptors shown here come from a man aged 18 to 30 in good health. Some clones in this sample may be carry-over from other donors' samples.

This clone appeared once. The chain has TRBV7-8 and TRBJ1-4; 7 positions agree with TRBD1. This CDR3 is built from 15 residues. J lost 3 bases, V lost 5 bases, and 6 bases had no gene match. Germline V CDR1 and CDR2: SGHVS, FQNEAQ. CDR3 DNA: TGTGCCAGCAGCGCGAGACAGGGTTCTAATGAAAAACTGTTTTTT. Translated, it gives CASSARQGSNEKLFF.

This chain uses TRBV21-1 with TRBJ2-7; the table's D call, TRBD2, was not checked against the DNA. TRBV21-1 is given as a pseudogene. The CDR3 consists of 16 residues. CDR3 DNA: TGTGCCAGCAGCAAACGACAAGCGGAGCTAGGGTACGAGCAGTACTTC. Translating it yields CASSKRQAELGYEQYF.

J is TRBJ2-1 and V is TRBV27; tentative D call: TRBD2 (5 bases). The CDR3 runs to 15 residues. Germline V gene lookup returns CDR1 MNHEY and CDR2 SMNVEV (reference sequence). Trimming removed 3 bases at V and 7 bases at J, with 16 bases between. The DNA of the CDR3 is TGTGCCAGCAGTTTTAGCGCTACCCCCGGGAATGAGCAGTTCTTC. Translated: CASSFSATPGNEQFF.

The chain has TRBV19 and TRBJ2-7, with 9 bases matching TRBD2. V shed 3 bases and J 3 bases; nucleotides not matched to a gene: 6. Germline assignment: CDR1 LNHDA and CDR2 SQIVND (reference sequence). The CDR3 length is 15 residues. Here the CDR3 reads CASSIASGILYEQYF. In DNA, the CDR3 is TGTGCCAGTAGTATTGCTAGCGGGATTCTCTACGAGCAGTACTTC. The entire variable domain, with the rest obtained from reference TRBV19 and TRBJ2-7, is as follows: DGGITQSPKYLFRKEGQNVTLSCEQNLNHDAMYWYRQDPGQGLRLIYYSQIVNDFQKGDIAEGYSVSREKKESFPLTVTSAQKNPTAFYLCASSIASGILYEQYFGPGTRLTVT.

The chain carries TRBV4-1 and TRBJ1-2, with TRBD1 as a possible D gene (6 bases). The CDR3 extends over 14 amino acids. With 1 base removed from V and 7 bases from J, the gap between germline ends came to 13 bases. Germline values: CDR1 MGHRA, CDR2 YSYEKL. CDR3 in DNA: TGCGCCAGCAGCCAAGCAACTCAAGGGGGTGGCTACACCTTC. Residues: CASSQATQGGGYTF.

The V and J genes are TRBV2 and TRBJ1-1, with D uncertain. The CDR3 extends over 14 amino acids. CDR1 SNHLY and CDR2 FYNNEI come from the germline V gene. V was cut by 3 bases and J by 6 bases, with 14 bases left in between. CDR3 protein: CASSDPSNGAEAFF. CDR3 in DNA: TGTGCCAGCAGTGATCCTTCAAATGGGGCTGAAGCTTTCTTT. Filled out from reference TRBV2 and TRBJ1-1, the complete variable domain reads EPEVTQTPSHQVTQMGQEVILRCVPISNHLYFYWYRQILGQKVEFLVSFYNNEISEKSEIFDDQFSVERPDGSNFTLKIRSTKLEDSAMYFCASSDPSNGAEAFFGQGTRLTVV.

The rearrangement links TRBV25-1 to TRBJ2-1, with D maybe TRBD1 (5 bases). This CDR3 is built from 11 residues. V lost 7 bases and J 10 bases, leaving 11 bases between the germline ends. Germline CDR1 MGHDK, CDR2 SYGVNS. The CDR3: CASTRSGEQFF. The CDR3 region has the DNA TGTGCCAGCACACGGTCAGGGGAGCAGTTCTTC.

The rearrangement links TRBV18 to TRBJ2-6; D is uncertain. This CDR3 is built from 18 residues. With 2 bases removed from V and 0 bases from J, the gap between germline ends came to 14 bases. CDR1 is KGHSH and CDR2 is LQKENI in the germline V gene. The CDR3 region is CASSPRISPSSGANVLTF. For the CDR3, the DNA is TGTGCCAGCTCACCAAGGATTAGCCCTAGCTCTGGGGCCAACGTCCTGACTTTC. The full variable domain, its missing parts supplied by reference TRBV18 and TRBJ2-6, is NAGVMQNPRHLVRRRGQEARLRCSPMKGHSHVYWYRQLPEEGLKFMVYLQKENIIDESGMPKERFSAEFPKEGPSILRIQQVVRGDSAAYFCASSPRISPSSGANVLTFGAGSRLTVL.

The chain joins TRBV5-1 to TRBJ1-6, with 7 bases identical to TRBD1. Germline lookup yields CDR1 SGHRS and CDR2 YFSETQ. CDR3 size: 15 residues. The junction had 2 bases not matched to a gene; V was cut back by 1 base and J by 4 bases. The CDR3 DNA reads as TGCGCCAGCAGCTTGACAGGGGTTTATAATTCACCCCTCCACTTT. This translates into CASSLTGVYNSPLHF.

This chain uses TRBV5-1 with TRBJ1-2; D remains unclear. The germline V and J ends were trimmed by 0 bases and 8 bases, with 17 bases remaining between them. This CDR3 comprises 15 residues. Germline V gene data show CDR1 as SGHRS and CDR2 as YFSETQ. CDR3 coding DNA: TGCGCCAGCAGCTTGGTACCGTCCGGGGAGAACGGCTACACCTTC. Residues: CASSLVPSGENGYTF. Full variable domain (missing parts from reference TRBV5-1 and TRBJ1-2): KAGVTQTPRYLIKTRGQQVTLSCSPISGHRSVSWYQQTPGQGLQFLFEYFSETQRNKGNFPGRFSGRQFSNSRSEMNVSTLELGDSALYLCASSLVPSGENGYTFGSGTRLTVV.

The rearrangement uses TRBV10-1 and TRBJ2-3; D might be TRBD2 (5 bases). The germline V gene has CDR1 WNHNN and CDR2 SYGVQD (reference sequence). This CDR3 spans 15 amino acids. Trimming shortened V by 6 bases and J by 4 bases, and 17 bases separated the two germline ends. CDR3 DNA: TGCGCCAGCAGAGATAGCGCCAACGGGGCAGATACGCAGTATTTT. Translated: CASRDSANGADTQYF.

This clone was counted a single time. The genes are TRBV14 and TRBJ1-3, with unresolved D. Trimming took off 2 bases at V and 7 bases at J, with 12 bases between the two ends. The CDR3 consists of 14 residues. Germline CDR1 SGHDN, CDR2 FVKESK. CDR3 protein: CASSQWELGNTIYF. DNA for the CDR3: TGTGCCAGCAGCCAATGGGAGCTGGGGAACACCATATATTTT.

The CDR3 protein is CASSPSTPSVNTGELFF. The CDR3, as DNA: TGTGCCAGCTCACCGTCCACACCTAGCGTGAACACCGGGGAGCTGTTTTTT. The gene calls are TRBV18 and TRBJ2-2; perhaps TRBD2 as D (6 bases). Germline V gene sequence: CDR1 KGHSH, CDR2 LQKENI. Trimming cost V 3 bases and J 1 base, with 15 bases left between them. The CDR3 contains 17 residues. Full variable domain (missing parts from reference TRBV18 and TRBJ2-2): NAGVMQNPRHLVRRRGQEARLRCSPMKGHSHVYWYRQLPEEGLKFMVYLQKENIIDESGMPKERFSAEFPKEGPSILRIQQVVRGDSAAYFCASSPSTPSVNTGELFFGEGSRLTVL.

The chain is built from TRBV28 and TRBJ1-1, with TRBD1 matching over 9 bases. The V gene end was trimmed by 6 bases and the J gene end by 6 bases; junction bases not matched to a gene: 14. CDR3 size: 16 residues. Germline V gene sequence: CDR1 MDHEN, CDR2 SYDVKM. CDR3 coding DNA: TGTGCCAGCAGGGACCGACAGGGGGAAGGGCTCGCTGAAGCTTTCTTT. Its protein is CASRDRQGEGLAEAFF.

The chain combines TRBV29-1 with TRBJ2-2; the match to TRBD2 covers 9 bases. Losses at the gene ends were 7 bases for V and 5 bases for J; bases not matched to a gene: 11. The CDR3 spans 15 residues. Germline-derived CDR1 and CDR2 are SQVTM and ANQGSEA. CDR3 bases: TGCAGCGCCTCGGCGGGCGGGAGGGCAACCGGGGAGCTGTTTTTT. It codes for CSASAGGRATGELFF.

The V gene is TRBV2, the J gene TRBJ2-4, with D hard to call. The CDR3 is 18 residues long. CDR1 is SNHLY, CDR2 FYNNEI, per germline. V lost 2 bases, J lost 0 bases, and 17 bases lay in between. This CDR3 reads CASSEKSGVVTAKNIQYF. CDR3 DNA: TGTGCCAGCAGTGAAAAGTCTGGAGTCGTGACAGCCAAAAACATTCAGTACTTC.

Details on this clone: This likely traces to a read error, being one base from a far larger clone. The chain has TRBV5-1 and TRBJ1-2; 7 nucleotides match TRBD1. With V trimmed by 4 bases and J by 4 bases, 4 bases remained unmatched. The CDR3 consists of 13 residues. Per germline, CDR1 SGHRS and CDR2 YFSETQ. CDR3 loop: CASSTGQRYGYTF. The DNA of the CDR3 is TGCGCCAGCAGCACGGGACAGCGCTATGGCTACACCTTC.

J is TRBJ2-2 and V is TRBV5-1, with D possibly matching TRBD2 (5 bases). Trimming took 8 bases from V and 6 from J, leaving 17 bases between them. This CDR3 is built from 14 residues. The V gene's germline CDR1 is SGHRS and CDR2 YFSETQ. The CDR3 is CASTVREYAGELFF. In nucleotides, the CDR3 is TGCGCCAGTACCGTGAGGGAATACGCCGGGGAGCTGTTTTTT.

This chain's CDR3 is CASSELGTTVGVQYF. In DNA, the CDR3 is TGTGCCAGCAGTGAATTGGGGACAACTGTCGGTGTGCAGTACTTC. This chain connects TRBV2 to TRBJ2-7; the D gene is possibly TRBD1 (6 bases). The germline V and J ends were trimmed by 2 bases and 9 bases, with 20 bases remaining between them. The CDR3 covers 15 residues. CDR1 SNHLY and CDR2 FYNNEI come from the germline V gene.

Ten or more counts support this clone. The chain is built from TRBV27 and TRBJ1-2; D gene ambiguous. This CDR3 has 15 residues. Germline CDR1 reads MNHEY; CDR2 reads SMNVEV (reference sequence). Trimming took off 6 bases at V and 0 bases at J, with 14 bases between the two ends. CDR3 bases: TGTGCCAGCAGGCGGTTGGGGTCTTCTAACTATGGCTACACCTTC. Amino acids: CASRRLGSSNYGYTF.

The chain carries TRBV7-3 and TRBJ2-1, with 10 positions matching TRBD2. CDR1 SGHTA and CDR2 FQGTGA come from the germline V gene. The CDR3 is 14 amino acids. V trimming: 4 bases; J trimming: 6 bases; junction bases outside the gene matches: 3. As DNA, the CDR3 is TGTGCCAGCAGCTCTAGCGGGAGTGGCAATGAGCAGTTCTTC. Amino acids: CASSSSGSGNEQFF.

V usage is TRBV29-1 and J usage is TRBJ1-4; D is perhaps TRBD1 (5 bases). Trimming left V 3 bases short and J 8 bases short, with 13 bases between. The CDR3 length is 13 residues. Per germline, CDR1 SQVTM and CDR2 ANQGSEA. CDR3 in amino acids: CSVDSGGGEKLFF. Written as DNA, the CDR3 is TGCAGCGTTGACTCGGGGGGTGGCGAAAAACTGTTTTTT.

Remarks on this clone: Distinct nucleotide sequences in the sample also encode this CDR3. The rearrangement joins TRBV28 to TRBJ2-7; no clear D. Trimming took 5 bases from V and 3 from J, leaving 8 bases between them. The CDR3 sequence is 12 residues long. The germline CDR1 and CDR2 sequences are MDHEN and SYDVKM. DNA for the CDR3: TGTGCCAGCAGTCTACCTGGCTACGAGCAGTACTTC. Residues: CASSLPGYEQYF.

V gene TRBV30 combines with J gene TRBJ2-2, with D perhaps matching TRBD1 (6 bases). Germline-derived CDR1 and CDR2 are GTSNPN and SVGIG (reference sequence). The CDR3 is made up of 13 amino acids. Trimming cost V 1 base and J 4 bases, with 7 bases left between them. CDR3 in amino acids: CAWSADSTGELFF. The CDR3, as DNA: TGTGCCTGGAGTGCGGACAGCACCGGGGAGCTGTTTTTT.

The genes are TRBV18 and TRBJ2-5; D is tentatively TRBD1 or TRBD2 (5 bases each). CDR1 and CDR2 (germline): KGHSH, LQKENI. The CDR3 sequence is 16 residues long. Trimming left V 3 bases short and J 5 bases short, with 19 bases between. Written as DNA, the CDR3 is TGTGCCAGCTCACCGAGGGGCACCGGTGGTGTGGAGACCCAGTACTTC. Translation: CASSPRGTGGVETQYF. Full variable domain (rest looked up from reference TRBV18 and TRBJ2-5): NAGVMQNPRHLVRRRGQEARLRCSPMKGHSHVYWYRQLPEEGLKFMVYLQKENIIDESGMPKERFSAEFPKEGPSILRIQQVVRGDSAAYFCASSPRGTGGVETQYFGPGTRLLVL.